Following are 24 T cell receptor beta chains from one sample sequenced in a study of early T cells in non-severe SARS-CoV-2 infection. Each CDR3 protein gets one entry after TCRdb re-called the 5' RACE reads with MiXCR. The sample holds tens of thousands of distinct CDR3 sequences; roughly 10% are singletons and the top ten take around 5.3%. Sample: whole blood, taken at baseline. These receptors all come from an adult who was a healthcare worker with PCR-confirmed SARS-CoV-2 infection or an uninfected control (not recorded which).

This rearrangement joins TRBV27 to TRBJ2-3; D ambiguous. V was pared by 6 bases and J by 2 bases, with 9 bases between. CDR3 length equals 13 residues. Germline assignment: CDR1 MNHEY and CDR2 SMNVEV (reference sequence). The CDR3 loop is CASRPHVTDTQYF. CDR3 nucleotides: TGTGCCAGCAGACCCCACGTCACAGATACGCAGTATTTT.

The chain joins TRBV12-3 or TRBV12-4 to TRBJ2-5; D may be TRBD2 (5 bases). Between the trimmed V and J ends, which lost 6 bases and 5 bases, there was a span of 19 bases. The CDR3 runs to 15 residues. CDR3 DNA: TGTGCCAGCAGGGTTGGACTTACCTTGGAGGAGACCCAGTACTTC. Protein product: CASRVGLTLEETQYF.

This clonotype was seen more than once but under ten times. At one boundary the junction diverges from the germline segment, which might be a read error. The chain couples TRBV7-2 to TRBJ1-5; the D is unclear. The CDR3 runs to 13 residues. Germline-derived CDR1 and CDR2 are SGHTA and FQGNSA. CDR3 amino acids: CASSRQSNQPQHF. As DNA, the CDR3 is TGTGCCAGCAGCCGACAAAGCAATCAGCCCCAGCATTTC.

The chain uses TRBV29-1 and TRBJ2-3; 8 bases align to TRBD1. V shed 5 bases, J shed 5 bases, and the junction held 6 bases outside the gene matches. The CDR3 is made up of 13 amino acids. Germline assignment: CDR1 SQVTM and CDR2 ANQGSEA. The CDR3 sequence is CSVLQGVKDTQYF. The CDR3 nucleotides read TGCAGCGTTCTACAGGGGGTTAAAGATACGCAGTATTTT.

This clonotype was seen only a few times. The rearrangement joins TRBV20-1 to TRBJ2-5, with TRBD2 matching over 10 bases. The germline V gene has CDR1 DFQATT and CDR2 SNEGSKA (reference sequence). J gave up 2 bases and V 3 bases, and 6 bases lay outside the gene matches. The CDR3 has 15 residues. For the CDR3, the DNA is TGCAGTGCTAGGTCGACTAGCGGGCAACAAGAGACCCAGTACTTC. Amino acid sequence: CSARSTSGQQETQYF.

The V gene is TRBV7-2, the J gene TRBJ1-1, with a weak D call TRBD1 (5 bases). The CDR3 has 12 amino acids. Germline V gives CDR1 SGHTA, CDR2 FQGNSA. The ends were cut back, 5 bases at V and 11 bases at J, with 15 bases in the middle. This CDR3 is CASSLVGASAFF. CDR3 nucleotides: TGTGCCAGCAGCCTAGTTGGGGCTTCGGCTTTCTTT. Complete variable domain (other parts from reference TRBV7-2 and TRBJ1-1): GAGVSQSPSNKVTEKGKDVELRCDPISGHTALYWYRQSLGQGLEFLIYFQGNSAPDKSGLPSDRFSAERTGGSVSTLTIQRTQQEDSAVYLCASSLVGASAFFGQGTRLTVV.

This clonotype occurred many times. This chain joins TRBV7-2 and TRBJ2-1; either TRBD1 or TRBD2 may fit D (5 bases each). The V gene lost 5 bases and the J gene lost 4 bases, with 15 bases spanning the gap. The V gene's germline CDR1 is SGHTA and CDR2 FQGNSA. The CDR3 runs 15 residues. Here the CDR3 reads CASSHSTGQYNEQFF. Here the CDR3 DNA reads TGTGCCAGCAGCCACTCCACGGGGCAGTACAATGAGCAGTTCTTC.

This clonotype was seen repeatedly, ten times or more. V gene TRBV20-1 combines with J gene TRBJ2-5; D not certain. This CDR3 has 13 residues. Trimming shortened V by 3 bases and J by 2 bases, and 10 bases separated the two germline ends. The germline V gene has CDR1 DFQATT and CDR2 SNEGSKA (reference sequence). The CDR3 DNA follows: TGCAGTGCTAGCGATCTCCGTCAAGAGACCCAGTACTTC. It yields the protein CSASDLRQETQYF.

The chain carries TRBV5-1 and TRBJ1-4; the D gene is possibly TRBD1 (5 bases). The CDR3 has 15 residues. Germline loops: CDR1 SGHRS, CDR2 YFSETQ. Trimming took 1 base from V and 3 from J, leaving 10 bases between them. This CDR3 reads CASSLNAGSNEKLFF. CDR3 DNA sequence: TGCGCCAGCAGCTTGAATGCAGGGTCTAATGAAAAACTGTTTTTT.

This clonotype qualifies as medium-sized (0.01 to 0.1%). The gene calls are TRBV2 and TRBJ2-5; 11 bases map to TRBD2. After removal of 4 bases from V and 5 bases from J, the junction contained 6 bases not matched to a gene. CDR3 length equals 15 residues. The V gene's germline CDR1 is SNHLY and CDR2 FYNNEI. The CDR3 protein is CASSGGLAEGETQYF. The CDR3 DNA sequence: TGTGCCAGCAGTGGGGGACTAGCGGAGGGGGAGACCCAGTACTTC.

This clonotype was recorded a few times. V usage is TRBV29-1 and J usage is TRBJ2-3; 7 bases are shared with TRBD1. V gave up 6 bases and J gave up 3 bases; unmatched junction bases: 9. CDR3 length equals 14 residues. From germline, CDR1 is SQVTM and CDR2 ANQGSEA. CDR3 amino acids: CSVIPGQLTDTQYF. Here the CDR3 DNA reads TGCAGCGTCATACCGGGACAGTTGACAGATACGCAGTATTTT.

The sample holds a few counts of this clonotype. The chain uses TRBV7-9 and TRBJ2-5; 7 bases line up with TRBD2. Losses at the gene ends were 5 bases for V and 2 bases for J; bases not matched to a gene: 8. This CDR3 has 15 amino acids. The germline CDR1 and CDR2 sequences are SEHNR and FQNEAQ (reference sequence). CDR3 in amino acids: CASSGPTSLQETQYF. The DNA of the CDR3 is TGTGCCAGCAGCGGTCCGACTAGCCTACAAGAGACCCAGTACTTC.

This clonotype has a count of ten or more. This chain joins TRBV24-1 and TRBJ2-1; D possibly uses TRBD1 or TRBD2 (5 bases each). V was cut by 4 bases and J by 9 bases, with 15 bases left in between. CDR1 and CDR2 (germline): KGHDR, SFDVKD. The CDR3 consists of 14 residues. The CDR3 sequence is CATSEWGDGAEQFF. In DNA form, the CDR3 reads TGTGCCACCAGTGAATGGGGCGACGGGGCTGAGCAGTTCTTC.

This clonotype was found a few times. The CDR3 nucleotides are TGTGCCAGCAGCCCCGGGGGATACACTGAAGCTTTCTTT. This translates into CASSPGGYTEAFF. The chain joins TRBV6-5 to TRBJ1-1; a weak D match, TRBD1 (5 bases). Germline V gene sequence: CDR1 MNHEY, CDR2 SVGAGI. V shed 6 bases and J shed 3 bases, with 11 bases lying between them. The CDR3 is made up of 13 amino acids.

The sample holds many counts of this clonotype. CDR3 loop: CASSLRAGGRNEQFF. The CDR3 DNA follows: TGTGCCAGCAGCTTACGAGCGGGAGGGCGGAATGAGCAGTTCTTC. V and J are TRBV7-6 and TRBJ2-1; 10 bases align to TRBD2. With 2 bases clipped from V and 7 bases from J, the junction kept 5 bases outside the gene matches. Germline V gene data show CDR1 as SGHVS and CDR2 as FNYEAQ. There are 15 residues in the CDR3.

This sequence joins TRBV2 and TRBJ2-7; TRBD1 agrees at 8 bases. Trimming removed 7 bases from V and 3 bases from J; junction bases left unmatched: 8. The CDR3 runs 14 residues. Germline V gene lookup returns CDR1 SNHLY and CDR2 FYNNEI. The CDR3 reads CASNQDREIYEQYF. The CDR3 nucleotides read TGTGCCAGCAATCAGGACAGGGAGATCTACGAGCAGTACTTC. Using reference TRBV2 and TRBJ2-7 for the parts outside the CDR3, the full variable domain is EPEVTQTPSHQVTQMGQEVILRCVPISNHLYFYWYRQILGQKVEFLVSFYNNEISEKSEIFDDQFSVERPDGSNFTLKIRSTKLEDSAMYFCASNQDREIYEQYFGPGTRLTVT.

CDR3 sequence reads: CASSPYQGQAEKLFF. The CDR3 DNA reads TGTGCCAGCTCACCATACCAGGGGCAAGCTGAAAAACTGTTTTTT. This sequence joins TRBV18 and TRBJ1-4; D might be TRBD1 (6 bases). The V and J ends lost 2 bases and 7 bases respectively, with 14 bases between them. Germline CDR1 is KGHSH and CDR2 is LQKENI. This CDR3 is 15 amino acids long.

This clonotype was seen a few times. The chain's CDR3 is CASSGSGTSGSSVYNEQFF. The CDR3 nucleotides read TGTGCCAGCAGTGGGAGTGGGACTAGCGGTTCCTCGGTATACAATGAGCAGTTCTTC. The chain is built from TRBV6-2 or TRBV6-3 and TRBJ2-1, with 11 bases lining up with TRBD2. Germline assignment: CDR1 MNHEY and CDR2 SVGEGT. V dropped 5 bases and J dropped 4; count of bases not matched to a gene: 16. This CDR3 has 19 residues.

This clonotype was found a few times. The rearrangement joins TRBV7-3 to TRBJ2-1, with D maybe TRBD1 (5 bases). Germline V gene data show CDR1 as SGHTA and CDR2 as FQGTGA. Trimming removed 0 bases from V and 4 bases from J, with 7 bases in between. This CDR3 region has 14 residues. CDR3 protein: CASSLTGAYNEQFF. As DNA, the CDR3 is TGTGCCAGCAGCTTAACTGGGGCGTACAATGAGCAGTTCTTC.

The chain employs TRBV28 and TRBJ2-7; the D is unclear. The germline CDR1 and CDR2 sequences are MDHEN and SYDVKM. This CDR3 region has 14 residues. Trimming removed 2 bases from V and 0 bases from J, with 8 bases in between. The CDR3 DNA follows: TGTGCCAGCAGTTTAGCGTCCAGCTCCTACGAGCAGTACTTC. Residues: CASSLASSSYEQYF.

The chain uses TRBV6-6 and TRBJ1-5, with a possible D match to TRBD1 (6 bases). Germline V gene sequence: CDR1 MNHNY, CDR2 SVGAGI (reference sequence). Trimming took off 2 bases at V and 7 bases at J, with 15 bases between the two ends. The CDR3 contains 15 residues. CDR3 DNA sequence: TGTGCCAGCAGTTACGGCGGACAGCCGCGACAGCCCCAGCATTTT. It is translated as CASSYGGQPRQPQHF.

By share, this clonotype ranks as medium-sized. The chain combines TRBV20-1 with TRBJ2-7; 10 nucleotides line up with TRBD2. Germline V gene data show CDR1 as DFQATT and CDR2 as SNEGSKA (reference sequence). J lost 3 bases, V lost 3 bases, and 5 bases had no gene match. CDR3 length equals 14 residues. The CDR3 here is CSARTLAGHYEQYF. As DNA, the CDR3 is TGCAGTGCTAGGACACTAGCGGGGCACTACGAGCAGTACTTC.

In its sample, this clonotype was seen a few times. This chain uses TRBV27 with TRBJ2-7, with D possibly matching TRBD2 (7 bases). Trimming stripped 2 bases from V and 4 bases from J, with 21 bases between. This CDR3 has 17 residues. CDR1 and CDR2 (germline): MNHEY, SMNVEV (reference sequence). The CDR3 sequence is CASSLAGALPSLYEQYF. The DNA of the CDR3 is TGTGCCAGCAGTTTAGCGGGGGCTCTCCCTTCCCTATACGAGCAGTACTTC.

The rearrangement joins TRBV11-2 to TRBJ2-3; D call uncertain. This CDR3 is built from 13 residues. Trimming removed 5 bases at V and 1 base at J, with 7 bases between. CDR1 and CDR2 from the germline V gene are SGHAT and FQNNGV. The CDR3 sequence: CASSRGRTDTQYF. The CDR3 region has the DNA TGTGCCAGCAGCCGAGGACGCACAGATACGCAGTATTTT.